This TCR beta chain was retrieved from a study of identifying expanded T cells in peripheral blood. The data were produced by immunoSEQ multiplex PCR, yet TCRdb's version contains in-frame clones alone and is incomplete. The table lists about 90,000 clones, 88% of them singletons. V gave up 0 bases and J gave up 7 bases; unmatched junction bases: 11. CDR3 length equals 15 residues. Germline V gene data show CDR1 as SQVTM and CDR2 as ANQGSEA. Collection occurred without any documented infections or immune events in donors. General study points: Clone count variance between two-week samples rose with total template count. Technical replicates showed roughly 1.2 changed clones; two weeks about 16; four weeks 19.

As for this clone: What it recognizes is unknown.

This chain uses TRBV29-1 with TRBJ1-2; 7 nucleotides match TRBD1. The TCR comes from a person aged 18-70 years in good health. The sequencing sample was made of blood. The CDR3 nucleotides read TGCAGCGTTGAAGATTCGACAGGGACCCCCGGTGGCTACACCTTC. It codes for CSVEDSTGTPGGYTF.